A selection of T cell receptor beta chains follows, all from one sample in a study of immune characterization of retroperitoneal liposarcoma. MiXCR was run by TCRdb on the PCR reads, yielding one entry per CDR3 protein. The repertoire has around 7,000 distinct CDR3 sequences, about 27% of them found once; the top ten carry around two fifths. The sequenced sample consisted of blood. Source of these receptors: a male donor with retroperitoneal liposarcoma. The CDR3 runs from the conserved cysteine through the conserved F or W. The D gene is left open where the match is weak. Clone sizes are given selectively: once, few, many, or a class where the clone is expanded.

j_call clone_size d_call v_call cdr3_aa cdr3_nt
TRBJ2-5 many TRBD2 TRBV6-1 CASSENLAGTTQYF TGTGCCAGCAGTGAAAACCTAGCGGGGACTACCCAGTACTTC
TRBJ2-7 . . TRBV12-3/TRBV12-4 CASSWGHEQYF TGTGCCAGCAGTTGGGGCCACGAGCAGTACTTC
TRBJ2-1 many TRBD2 TRBV6-5 CASSYFRASGRNEQFF TGTGCCAGCAGTTACTTCCGGGCTAGCGGGAGGAATGAGCAGTTCTTC
TRBJ2-1 . TRBD2 TRBV6-1 CASSELAGGSEQFF TGTGCCAGCAGTGAACTAGCGGGAGGTTCTGAGCAGTTCTTC
TRBJ1-5 few . TRBV27 CASTTGNQPQHF TGTGCCAGCACTACGGGCAATCAGCCCCAGCATTTT
TRBJ1-2 many TRBD1 TRBV6-6 CASSPQGQGNSGYTF TGTGCCAGCAGTCCTCAGGGACAGGGGAATAGCGGCTACACCTTC
TRBJ2-2 . . TRBV3-1 CASSQPTGELFF TGTGCCAGCAGCCAGCCCACCGGGGAGCTGTTTTTT
TRBJ2-1 many . TRBV7-2 CASSPPTDSRGQFF TGTGCCAGCAGCCCGCCCACGGACTCCCGGGGGCAGTTCTTC
TRBJ2-1 . . TRBV6-6 CASSFFSGVNYNEQFF TGTGCCAGCAGTTTCTTTTCGGGGGTCAATTACAATGAGCAGTTCTTC
TRBJ2-7 few TRBD1 TRBV11-2 CASSLLGQGAREQYF TGTGCCAGCAGCTTGTTAGGCCAGGGGGCGAGGGAGCAGTACTTC
TRBJ2-7 many . TRBV30 CAWGQSLMYEQYF TGTGCCTGGGGTCAGAGTCTAATGTACGAGCAGTACTTC
TRBJ1-2 many . TRBV12-3/TRBV12-4 CASRKGGIYGYTF TGTGCCAGCAGGAAGGGGGGGATCTATGGCTACACCTTC
TRBJ2-1 many TRBD2 TRBV11-2 CASSSNVRAAGSYNEQFF TGTGCCAGCAGCTCTAACGTGAGGGCAGCGGGGTCCTACAATGAGCAGTTCTTC
TRBJ2-7 . TRBD2 TRBV7-2 CASSLQPSGSSSYEQYF TGTGCCAGCAGCTTGCAGCCTAGCGGGAGTTCATCCTACGAGCAGTACTTC
TRBJ2-3 many TRBD2 TRBV7-6 CASSPAGGIGDTQYF TGTGCCAGCAGTCCAGCGGGAGGGATTGGAGATACGCAGTATTTT
TRBJ1-1 few TRBD1 TRBV4-1 CASSHRDRGLQNTEAFF TGTGCCAGCAGCCATAGGGACAGGGGGCTACAAAACACTGAAGCTTTCTTT
TRBJ2-7 many . TRBV12-3/TRBV12-4 CASSARQRSYEQYF TGTGCCAGCAGTGCCCGACAGAGATCCTACGAGCAGTACTTC
TRBJ2-2 . TRBD2 TRBV12-3/TRBV12-4 CASGHTLAVNTGELFF TGTGCCAGCGGTCATACACTAGCGGTAAACACCGGGGAGCTGTTTTTT
TRBJ2-1 . TRBD2 TRBV6-1 CASSDLRLADYNEQFF TGTGCCAGCAGTGACCTTCGGCTAGCGGACTACAATGAGCAGTTCTTC
TRBJ2-7 . . TRBV4-3 CASSQGGYEQYF TGCGCCAGCAGCCAAGGGGGCTACGAGCAGTACTTC
TRBJ2-2 . TRBD1 TRBV12-3/TRBV12-4 CASSLGDRATGELFF TGTGCCAGCAGTTTAGGCGACAGGGCCACCGGGGAGCTGTTTTTT
TRBJ2-1 many TRBD2 TRBV7-8 CASSSHSGGVLNEQFF TGTGCCAGCAGCTCCCACAGCGGGGGGGTTTTGAATGAGCAGTTCTTC
TRBJ1-4 . . TRBV20-1 CSARGKGDSEKLFF TGCAGTGCTAGAGGAAAGGGAGATAGTGAAAAACTGTTTTTT
TRBJ2-3 medium-sized TRBD1 TRBV5-4 CASSVGQVATTDTQYF TGTGCCAGCAGCGTAGGACAGGTAGCGACCACAGATACGCAGTATTTT
TRBJ2-3 once TRBD2 TRBV7-6 CASSSGGFTDTQYF TGTGCCAGCAGCTCGGGGGGGTTCACAGATACGCAGTATTTT
TRBJ2-1 many TRBD2 TRBV7-2 CASIRGGSSNEQFF TGTGCCAGCATAAGAGGCGGGAGTAGCAATGAGCAGTTCTTC
TRBJ1-2 few . TRBV4-3 CASSQDWLNYGYTF TGCGCCAGCAGCCAAGACTGGCTGAACTATGGCTACACCTTC
TRBJ2-3 hyperexpanded . TRBV6-6 CASSYSPASPPDTQYF TGTGCCAGCAGTTACTCCCCTGCTTCCCCGCCAGATACGCAGTATTTT
TRBJ2-5 many . TRBV7-2 CASSLGQGKTQYF TGTGCCAGCAGCTTAGGGCAGGGGAAGACCCAGTACTTC
TRBJ2-1 . . TRBV7-6 CASSLISEASYNEQFF TGTGCCAGCAGCCTGATTAGTGAGGCCTCCTACAATGAGCAGTTCTTC
TRBJ1-1 few . TRBV12-3/TRBV12-4 CASSRDQGHEAFF TGTGCCAGCAGCCGCGACCAGGGTCATGAAGCTTTCTTT
TRBJ1-2 . TRBD1 TRBV6-1 CASTGTGSDYGYTF TGTGCCAGCACCGGGACAGGGAGCGACTATGGCTACACCTTC
TRBJ2-5 many TRBD1 TRBV6-6 CASRPRGQGDLGETQYF TGTGCCAGCAGACCCAGGGGACAGGGTGATTTGGGAGAGACCCAGTACTTC
TRBJ1-1 many . TRBV7-2 CASSPATANTEAFF TGTGCCAGCAGCCCTGCCACGGCTAACACTGAAGCTTTCTTT
TRBJ2-5 few TRBD2 TRBV12-5 CASAGPGLAGVETQYF TGTGCTAGTGCGGGCCCGGGACTAGCGGGAGTTGAGACCCAGTACTTC
TRBJ2-3 once . TRBV11-2 CASSLLGQGVAGTDTQYF TGTGCCAGCAGCTTACTTGGACAGGGAGTAGCGGGTACAGATACGCAGTATTTT
TRBJ2-3 . TRBD2 TRBV12-3/TRBV12-4 CASRLAGVTDTQYF TGTGCCAGCCGACTAGCGGGAGTTACAGATACGCAGTATTTT
TRBJ2-5 . TRBD2 TRBV27 CASSLAGGETQYF TGTGCCAGCAGTTTAGCGGGGGGGGAGACCCAGTACTTC
TRBJ2-1 . TRBD1 TRBV27 CASSFVTGIVRETQFF TGTGCCAGCAGTTTCGTGACAGGGATCGTTCGAGAGACCCAGTTCTTC
TRBJ1-2 . . TRBV20-1 CSGPIATNYGYTF TGCAGTGGGCCTATTGCTACTAACTATGGCTACACCTTC
TRBJ1-5 . . TRBV12-3/TRBV12-4 CASRLRAGNQPQHF TGTGCCAGCAGACTCAGGGCGGGCAATCAGCCCCAGCATTTT
TRBJ2-1 . TRBD1 TRBV7-6 CASSTGTGDTNEQFF TGTGCCAGCAGCACCGGGACAGGGGACACCAATGAGCAGTTCTTC
TRBJ2-2 . TRBD2 TRBV6-1 CASSAYSGGELFF TGTGCCAGCAGTGCCTATAGCGGGGGGGAGCTGTTTTTT
TRBJ2-1 once TRBD2 TRBV7-8 CASSPESGGRDEQFF TGTGCCAGCAGCCCAGAGAGCGGGGGAAGGGATGAGCAGTTCTTC
TRBJ2-1 . . TRBV27 CASSLGNSLGNEQFF TGTGCCAGCAGTCTGGGCAACTCCCTTGGCAATGAGCAGTTCTTC
TRBJ2-2 many . TRBV6-1 CASSDEGTGELFF TGTGCCAGCAGTGACGAGGGTACCGGGGAGCTGTTTTTT